The 27 T cell receptor beta chains below all came from one sample that was sequenced in a study of shared clonotypes between healthy human individuals. The repertoire was sequenced with immunoSEQ multiplex PCR; TCRdb's copy has only in-frame clones and lacks some. The sample lists around 1.1 million clones; approximately 80% were seen once. The sequencing input was memory CD4+ T cells from PBMCs. Subset specified: CD45RA-negative fraction. The receptors were sampled from a man aged 18 to 29 in good health. Some clones in this sample may be carry-over from other donors' samples.

The chain carries TRBV27 and TRBJ2-2, with D hard to call. This CDR3 region has 16 residues. V gave up 7 bases and J gave up 1 base, with 16 bases separating them. CDR1 MNHEY and CDR2 SMNVEV come from the germline V gene (reference sequence). CDR3 DNA sequence: TGTGCCAGCACCCCTTACGGGCGACTGAACACCGGGGAGCTGTTTTTT. It encodes CASTPYGRLNTGELFF.

This sequence joins TRBV7-8 and TRBJ2-5, with TRBD1 matching 11 bases. The CDR3 length is 15 residues. Germline values: CDR1 SGHVS, CDR2 FQNEAQ. The V gene end was trimmed by 9 bases and the J gene end by 4 bases; junction bases not matched to a gene: 10. CDR3 amino acids: CASLSGQGVGETQYF. For the CDR3, the DNA is TGTGCCAGTTTATCGGGACAGGGGGTAGGAGAGACCCAGTACTTC. Full variable domain (outside the CDR3, taken from reference TRBV7-8 and TRBJ2-5): GAGVSQSPRYKVAKRGQDVALRCDPISGHVSLFWYQQALGQGPEFLTYFQNEAQLDKSGLPSDRFFAERPEGSVSTLKIQRTQQEDSAVYLCASLSGQGVGETQYFGPGTRLLVL.

V gene TRBV5-1 combines with J gene TRBJ1-1; D is undetermined. The germline V gene has CDR1 SGHRS and CDR2 YFSETQ. The CDR3 sequence is 11 residues long. Between the trimmed V and J ends, which lost 2 bases and 5 bases, there was a span of 4 bases. The DNA of the CDR3 is TGCGCCAGCAGCTTTAAAACTGAAGCTTTCTTT. Translating gives CASSFKTEAFF. Full variable domain (remainder filled in from reference TRBV5-1 and TRBJ1-1): KAGVTQTPRYLIKTRGQQVTLSCSPISGHRSVSWYQQTPGQGLQFLFEYFSETQRNKGNFPGRFSGRQFSNSRSEMNVSTLELGDSALYLCASSFKTEAFFGQGTRLTVV.

As DNA, the CDR3 is TGTGCCATCAGTGGGACAGGACTAGCCCTCGAGCAGTACTTC. Translating it yields CAISGTGLALEQYF. The rearrangement uses TRBV10-3 and TRBJ2-7, with D possibly being TRBD2 (8 bases). This CDR3 region has 14 residues. The V end lost 4 bases, the J end lost 6 bases, and 16 bases lay between the germline ends. Germline V lookup: CDR1 ENHRY, CDR2 SYGVKD.

This clone appeared once. The chain employs TRBV12-5 and TRBJ2-3; tentatively, D is TRBD2 (5 bases). The V and J ends lost 6 bases and 0 bases respectively, with 13 bases between them. Germline values: CDR1 LGHNT, CDR2 FRNRAP. This CDR3 region has 15 residues. The CDR3 spells CASGPTGSSTDTQYF. CDR3 bases: TGTGCTAGTGGACCTACGGGATCTAGCACAGATACGCAGTATTTT.

The chain couples TRBV9 to TRBJ1-2, with 8 nucleotides matching TRBD1. V lost 5 bases to trimming and J lost 2 bases; unmatched junction nucleotides: 11. The CDR3 loop spans 16 amino acids. Germline V gene lookup returns CDR1 SGDLS and CDR2 YYNGEE. The CDR3 loop reads CASRGQGALGNYGYTF. The CDR3 nucleotides are TGTGCCAGCAGGGGGCAGGGGGCATTAGGAAACTATGGCTACACCTTC.

This chain joins TRBV19 and TRBJ1-3; D is unclear. Germline lookup yields CDR1 LNHDA and CDR2 SQIVND (reference sequence). Trimming cost V 10 bases and J 3 bases, with 19 bases left between them. This CDR3 contains 15 residues. The CDR3 DNA reads as TGTGCCACCCAGATGGGTGCGTCGATTGGAAACACCATATATTTT. Protein sequence: CATQMGASIGNTIYF.

The chain couples TRBV25-1 to TRBJ2-3; no definite D call. CDR1 MGHDK and CDR2 SYGVNS come from the germline V gene. The CDR3 is 15 amino acids. With 3 bases removed from V and 6 bases from J, the gap between germline ends came to 16 bases. CDR3 residues: CASSDPTDSWDTQYF. CDR3 nucleotide sequence: TGTGCCAGCAGTGACCCCACAGACTCGTGGGATACGCAGTATTTT. The complete variable domain, with remaining parts taken from reference TRBV25-1 and TRBJ2-3, reads EADIYQTPRYLVIGTGKKITLECSQTMGHDKMYWYQQDPGMELHLIHYSYGVNSTEKGDLSSESTVSRIRTEHFPLTLESARPSHTSQYLCASSDPTDSWDTQYFGPGTRLTVL.

The chain couples TRBV30 to TRBJ2-5; TRBD1 matches 7 bases. With 3 bases clipped from V and 5 bases from J, the junction kept 12 bases outside the gene matches. This CDR3 has 15 amino acids. The germline V gene has CDR1 GTSNPN and CDR2 SVGIG (reference sequence). This CDR3 is CAWSPGQAGRETQYF. In DNA, the CDR3 is TGTGCCTGGAGCCCAGGACAGGCTGGAAGGGAGACCCAGTACTTC.

The chain employs TRBV5-1 and TRBJ1-1, with unresolved D. The CDR3 totals 17 residues. V was cut by 4 bases and J by 6 bases, with 25 bases left in between. Germline V CDR1 and CDR2: SGHRS, YFSETQ. CDR3 sequence reads: CASSVGREGAPSSEAFF. The CDR3 nucleotides are TGCGCCAGCAGCGTAGGACGTGAGGGTGCGCCGAGCTCTGAAGCTTTCTTT.

The genes are TRBV6-5 and TRBJ1-2; weak D call: TRBD1 (5 bases). The CDR3 is 13 residues long. The germline gives CDR1 MNHEY, CDR2 SVGAGI. The germline V and J ends were trimmed by 6 bases and 8 bases, with 16 bases remaining between them. The CDR3 DNA is TGTGCCAGCAGCAGGGATCAGGGAGGCGGCTACACCTTC. Its protein product is CASSRDQGGGYTF.

The rearrangement joins TRBV4-3 to TRBJ2-7; the D gene is possibly TRBD2 (6 bases). Trimming left V 0 bases short and J 6 bases short, with 12 bases between. The length of the CDR3 is 14 residues. Germline V CDR1 and CDR2: LGHNA, YSLEER. CDR3 sequence reads: CASSQEYGGAEQYF. CDR3 nucleotides: TGCGCCAGCAGCCAAGAGTACGGGGGTGCCGAGCAGTACTTC.

The J gene is TRBJ2-5, the V gene TRBV5-8; possibly TRBD1 for D (5 bases). V lost 0 bases and J 6 bases, leaving 9 bases between the germline ends. This CDR3 contains 13 residues. The germline V gene encodes CDR1 SGHTS and CDR2 YDEGEE. The CDR3 DNA reads as TGTGCCAGCAGCTTGGCGGCAGGGAAGACCCAGTACTTC. It specifies CASSLAAGKTQYF.

The chain recombines TRBV28 with TRBJ1-4; D is undetermined. Trimming left V 3 bases short and J 4 bases short, with 15 bases between. The V gene's germline CDR1 is MDHEN and CDR2 SYDVKM. The CDR3 is 16 residues long. Here the CDR3 DNA reads TGTGCCAGCAGTTTGAACGGAGGCTCCCTTAATGAAAAACTGTTTTTT. Its translation: CASSLNGGSLNEKLFF.

The rearrangement uses TRBV11-2 and TRBJ1-3; possibly TRBD1 for D (5 bases). The V gene's germline CDR1 is SGHAT and CDR2 FQNNGV. The CDR3 contains 17 residues. Between the trimmed V and J ends, which lost 1 base and 1 base, there was a span of 14 bases. In nucleotides, the CDR3 is TGTGCCAGCAGCTTAGCATTGAGGGGCCCATCTGGAAACACCATATATTTT. Amino acid sequence: CASSLALRGPSGNTIYF.

J is TRBJ1-5 and V is TRBV15; D might be TRBD1 (6 bases). The CDR3 contains 15 residues. V was shortened by 0 bases and J by 1 base, with 7 bases between the two germline ends. Germline V gene sequence: CDR1 LNHNV, CDR2 YYDKDF (reference sequence). CDR3 sequence: CATSRETGSNQPQHF. The CDR3 nucleotides are TGTGCCACCAGCAGAGAGACAGGCAGCAATCAGCCCCAGCATTTT. The entire variable domain, with the rest obtained from reference TRBV15 and TRBJ1-5, is as follows: DAMVIQNPRYQVTQFGKPVTLSCSQTLNHNVMYWYQQKSSQAPKLLFHYYDKDFNNEADTPDNFQSRRPNTSFCFLDIRSPGLGDTAMYLCATSRETGSNQPQHFGDGTRLSIL.

The chain is built from TRBV2 and TRBJ1-5; 8 bases align to TRBD1. CDR1 SNHLY and CDR2 FYNNEI come from the germline V gene. There are 15 residues in the CDR3. The J segment lost 6 bases and the V segment lost 2 bases, leaving 6 bases of the junction unmatched. For the CDR3, the DNA is TGTGCCAGCAGTGAATCAGGGGGCGTTCTTCAGCCCCAGCATTTT. Its protein is CASSESGGVLQPQHF.

The chain links TRBV27 to TRBJ2-3; 11 bases are shared with TRBD2. CDR3 length: 15 residues. CDR1 is MNHEY, CDR2 SMNVEV, per germline (reference sequence). After removal of 3 bases from V and 5 bases from J, the junction contained 4 bases not matched to a gene. CDR3 nucleotides: TGTGCCAGCAGTTTTAGCGGGGGGGGAGGAGATACGCAGTATTTT. Translated: CASSFSGGGGDTQYF.

The rearrangement links TRBV28 to TRBJ1-2; no firm D call. Trimming shortened V by 5 bases and J by 7 bases, and 11 bases separated the two germline ends. CDR3 length: 12 amino acids. CDR1 MDHEN and CDR2 SYDVKM come from the germline V gene. The CDR3 reads CASSPPEGGYTF. The CDR3 DNA reads as TGTGCCAGCAGTCCCCCGGAGGGTGGCTACACCTTC.

V usage is TRBV5-1 and J usage is TRBJ2-1; D not resolved. The CDR3 sequence is 15 residues long. CDR1 and CDR2 from the germline V gene are SGHRS and YFSETQ. V lost 0 bases to trimming and J lost 8 bases, with 15 bases between them. CDR3 loop: CASSLGGPGLHEQFF. CDR3 nucleotides: TGCGCCAGCAGCTTGGGCGGACCTGGGTTGCATGAGCAGTTCTTC.

The chain combines TRBV29-1 with TRBJ1-2, with TRBD1 identical over 10 bases. Trimming cost V 1 base and J 2 bases; bases outside gene matches: 4. The CDR3 is made up of 15 amino acids. Germline CDR1 reads SQVTM; CDR2 reads ANQGSEA. CDR3 protein: CSVEVGQGLNYGYTF. The DNA for the CDR3 is TGCAGCGTTGAAGTGGGACAGGGGTTGAACTATGGCTACACCTTC. Filled out from reference TRBV29-1 and TRBJ1-2, the complete variable domain reads SAVISQKPSRDICQRGTSLTIQCQVDSQVTMMFWYRQQPGQSLTLIATANQGSEATYESGFVIDKFPISRPNLTFSTLTVSNMSPEDSSIYLCSVEVGQGLNYGYTFGSGTRLTVV.

This rearrangement joins TRBV29-1 to TRBJ2-1, with D uncertain. The CDR3 has 14 amino acids. CDR1 SQVTM and CDR2 ANQGSEA come from the germline V gene. The V and J ends lost 2 bases and 3 bases respectively, with 11 bases between them. The CDR3 spells CSVEKVARYNEQFF. CDR3 sequence (DNA): TGCAGCGTTGAAAAGGTAGCCCGCTACAATGAGCAGTTCTTC.

The rearrangement links TRBV5-4 to TRBJ2-5; perhaps TRBD1 as D (6 bases). Per the germline V gene, CDR1 is SGHNT and CDR2 is YYREEE (reference sequence). CDR3 size: 13 residues. Trimming removed 4 bases from V and 11 bases from J, with 18 bases in between. DNA for the CDR3: TGTGCCAGCAGCCCTGGATCCAGGACAGAGCAGTACTTC. Its protein product is CASSPGSRTEQYF.

This chain joins TRBV29-1 and TRBJ2-3, with 12 bases fitting TRBD2. The CDR3 loop spans 15 amino acids. Germline lookup yields CDR1 SQVTM and CDR2 ANQGSEA. The ends lost 6 bases at V and 1 base at J; junction bases unmatched: 5. The CDR3: CSVAGLAGRTDTQYF. Written as DNA, the CDR3 is TGCAGCGTCGCGGGACTAGCGGGTCGCACAGATACGCAGTATTTT.

The chain links TRBV7-9 to TRBJ2-3; 7 bases agree with TRBD1. The length of the CDR3 is 14 residues. Trimming cost V 1 base and J 4 bases; bases outside gene matches: 2. Germline V lookup: CDR1 SEHNR, CDR2 FQNEAQ (reference sequence). CDR3 sequence: CASSLVGGADTQYF. The CDR3 nucleotides are TGTGCCAGCAGCTTAGTAGGGGGCGCAGATACGCAGTATTTT.

The V gene is TRBV28, the J gene TRBJ1-2, with TRBD1 matching over 9 bases. The CDR3 extends over 14 amino acids. The ends lost 5 bases at V and 7 bases at J; junction bases unmatched: 8. Germline CDR1 and CDR2: MDHEN and SYDVKM. CDR3 bases: TGTGCCAGCAGTATTGACAGGGGACAGGGTGGCTACACCTTC. This gives the protein CASSIDRGQGGYTF.

V usage is TRBV4-3 and J usage is TRBJ1-2; unclear D gene. The V end lost 0 bases, the J end lost 8 bases, and 10 bases lay between the germline ends. Germline values: CDR1 LGHNA, CDR2 YSLEER. The CDR3 has 13 residues. The CDR3 DNA reads as TGCGCCAGCAGCCAAGATCTAGGGCGGGGCTACACCTTC. Protein: CASSQDLGRGYTF.